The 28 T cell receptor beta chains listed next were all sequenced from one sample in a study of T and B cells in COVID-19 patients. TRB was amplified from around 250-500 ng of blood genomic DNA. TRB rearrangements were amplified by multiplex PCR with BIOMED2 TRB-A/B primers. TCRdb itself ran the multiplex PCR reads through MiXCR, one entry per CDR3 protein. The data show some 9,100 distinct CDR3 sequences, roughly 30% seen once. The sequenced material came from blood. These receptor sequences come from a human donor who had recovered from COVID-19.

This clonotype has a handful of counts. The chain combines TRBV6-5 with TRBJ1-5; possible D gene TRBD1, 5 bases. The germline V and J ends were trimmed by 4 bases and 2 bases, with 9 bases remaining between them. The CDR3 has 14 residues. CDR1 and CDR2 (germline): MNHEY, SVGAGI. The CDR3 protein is CASSLLGGNQPQHF. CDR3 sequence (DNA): TGTGCCAGCAGTTTGCTAGGGGGCAATCAGCCCCAGCATTTT.

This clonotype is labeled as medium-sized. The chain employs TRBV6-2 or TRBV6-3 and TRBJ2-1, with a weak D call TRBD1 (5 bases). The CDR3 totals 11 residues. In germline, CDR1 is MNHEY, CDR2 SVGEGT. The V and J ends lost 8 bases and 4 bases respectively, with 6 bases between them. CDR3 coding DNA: TGTGCCAGCCGACAGTACAATGAGCAGTTCTTC. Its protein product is CASRQYNEQFF.

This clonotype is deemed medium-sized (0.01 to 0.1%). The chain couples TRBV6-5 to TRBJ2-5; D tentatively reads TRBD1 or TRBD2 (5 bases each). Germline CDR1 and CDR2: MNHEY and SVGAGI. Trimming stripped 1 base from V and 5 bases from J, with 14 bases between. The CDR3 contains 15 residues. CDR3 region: CASSYWGEGRETQYF. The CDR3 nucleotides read TGTGCCAGCAGTTACTGGGGCGAGGGCCGTGAGACCCAGTACTTC.

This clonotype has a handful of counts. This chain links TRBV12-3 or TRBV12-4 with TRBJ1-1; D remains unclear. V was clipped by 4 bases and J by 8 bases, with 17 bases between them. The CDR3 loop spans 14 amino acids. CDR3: CASSSMTPRGEAFF. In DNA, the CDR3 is TGTGCCAGCAGTTCGATGACGCCCAGAGGAGAAGCTTTCTTT.

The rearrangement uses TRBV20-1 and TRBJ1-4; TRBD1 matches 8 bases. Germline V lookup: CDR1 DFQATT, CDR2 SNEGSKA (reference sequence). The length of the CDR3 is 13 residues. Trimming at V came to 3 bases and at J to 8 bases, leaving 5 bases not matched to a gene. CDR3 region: CSARDRVREKLFF. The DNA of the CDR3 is TGCAGTGCTAGGGACAGGGTGCGCGAAAAACTGTTTTTT.

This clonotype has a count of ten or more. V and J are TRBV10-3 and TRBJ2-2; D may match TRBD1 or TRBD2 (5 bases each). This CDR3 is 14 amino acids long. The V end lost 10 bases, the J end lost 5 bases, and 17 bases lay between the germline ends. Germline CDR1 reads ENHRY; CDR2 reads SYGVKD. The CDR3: CATGANGETGELFF. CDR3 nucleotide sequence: TGTGCCACCGGGGCGAATGGCGAGACCGGGGAGCTGTTTTTT.

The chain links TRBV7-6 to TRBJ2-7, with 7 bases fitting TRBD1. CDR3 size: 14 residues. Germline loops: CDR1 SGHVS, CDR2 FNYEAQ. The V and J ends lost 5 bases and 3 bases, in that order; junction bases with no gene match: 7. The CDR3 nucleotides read TGTGCCAGCAGCCGCTCCGACAGGGACTACGAGCAGTACTTC. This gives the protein CASSRSDRDYEQYF.

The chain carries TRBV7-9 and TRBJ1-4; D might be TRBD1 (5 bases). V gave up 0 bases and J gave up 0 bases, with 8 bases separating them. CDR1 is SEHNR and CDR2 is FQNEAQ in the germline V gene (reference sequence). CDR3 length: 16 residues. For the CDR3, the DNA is TGTGCCAGCAGCTTAGCGAGGGGAGCAACTAATGAAAAACTGTTTTTT. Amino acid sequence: CASSLARGATNEKLFF.

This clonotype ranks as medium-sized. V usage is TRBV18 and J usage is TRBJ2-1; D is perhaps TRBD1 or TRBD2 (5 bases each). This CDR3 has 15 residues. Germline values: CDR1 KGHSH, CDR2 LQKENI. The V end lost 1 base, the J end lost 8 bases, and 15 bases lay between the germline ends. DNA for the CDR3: TGTGCCAGCTCACCACGGGACCGCCCCCTCTATGAGCAGTTCTTC. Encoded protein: CASSPRDRPLYEQFF.

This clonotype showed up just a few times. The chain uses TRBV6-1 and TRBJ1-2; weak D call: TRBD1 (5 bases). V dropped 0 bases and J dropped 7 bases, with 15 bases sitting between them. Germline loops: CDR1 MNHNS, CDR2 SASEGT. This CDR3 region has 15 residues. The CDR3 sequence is CASSEAWGIAGGYTF. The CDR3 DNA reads TGTGCCAGCAGTGAAGCGTGGGGGATCGCAGGTGGCTACACCTTC.

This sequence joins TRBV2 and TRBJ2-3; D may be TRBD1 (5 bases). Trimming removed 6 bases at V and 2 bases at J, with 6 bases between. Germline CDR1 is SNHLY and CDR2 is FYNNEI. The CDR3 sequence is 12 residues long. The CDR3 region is CASRDTTDTQYF. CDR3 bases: TGTGCCAGCAGGGACACCACAGATACGCAGTATTTT.

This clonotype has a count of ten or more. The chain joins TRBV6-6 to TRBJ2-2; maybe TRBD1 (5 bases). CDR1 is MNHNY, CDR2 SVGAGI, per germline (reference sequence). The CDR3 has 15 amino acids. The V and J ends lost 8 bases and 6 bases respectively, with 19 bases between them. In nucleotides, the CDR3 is TGTGCCAGCTCCGGTGGAACAGGATATTCCGGGGAGCTGTTTTTT. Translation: CASSGGTGYSGELFF.

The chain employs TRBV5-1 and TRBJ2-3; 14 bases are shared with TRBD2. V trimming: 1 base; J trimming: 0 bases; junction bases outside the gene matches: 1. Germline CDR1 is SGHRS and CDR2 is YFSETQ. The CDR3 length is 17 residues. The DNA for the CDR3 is TGCGCCAGCAGCTTGCGGACTAGCGGGGGGAGCACAGATACGCAGTATTTT. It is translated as CASSLRTSGGSTDTQYF.

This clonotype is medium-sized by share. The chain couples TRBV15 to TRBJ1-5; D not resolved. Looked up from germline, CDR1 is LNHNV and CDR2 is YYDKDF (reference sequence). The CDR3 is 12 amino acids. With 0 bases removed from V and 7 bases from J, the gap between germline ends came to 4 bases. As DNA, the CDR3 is TGTGCCACCAGCAGAGATTCGCAGCCCCAGCATTTT. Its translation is CATSRDSQPQHF.

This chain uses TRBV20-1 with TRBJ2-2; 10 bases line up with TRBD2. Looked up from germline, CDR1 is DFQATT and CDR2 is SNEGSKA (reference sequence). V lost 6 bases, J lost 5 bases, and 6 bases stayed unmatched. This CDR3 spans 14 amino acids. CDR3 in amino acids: CSARGLATTGELFF. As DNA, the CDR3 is TGCAGTGCCCGGGGACTAGCGACTACCGGGGAGCTGTTTTTT.

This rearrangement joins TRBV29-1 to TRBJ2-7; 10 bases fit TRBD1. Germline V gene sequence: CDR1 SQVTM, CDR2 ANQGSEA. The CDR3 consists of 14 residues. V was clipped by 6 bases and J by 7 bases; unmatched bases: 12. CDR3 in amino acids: CSVPGTGDVGEQYF. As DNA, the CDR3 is TGCAGCGTCCCCGGGACAGGGGACGTTGGGGAGCAGTACTTC.

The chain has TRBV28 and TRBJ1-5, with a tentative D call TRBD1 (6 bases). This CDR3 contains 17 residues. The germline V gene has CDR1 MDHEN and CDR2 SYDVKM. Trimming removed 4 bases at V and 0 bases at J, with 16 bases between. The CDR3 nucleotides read TGTGCCAGCAGTTCATTCGGGGGCAGTATTAGCAATCAGCCCCAGCATTTT. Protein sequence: CASSSFGGSISNQPQHF. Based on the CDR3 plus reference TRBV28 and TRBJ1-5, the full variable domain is DVKVTQSSRYLVKRTGEKVFLECVQDMDHENMFWYRQDPGLGLRLIYFSYDVKMKEKGDIPEGYSVSREKKERFSLILESASTNQTSMYLCASSSFGGSISNQPQHFGDGTRLSIL.

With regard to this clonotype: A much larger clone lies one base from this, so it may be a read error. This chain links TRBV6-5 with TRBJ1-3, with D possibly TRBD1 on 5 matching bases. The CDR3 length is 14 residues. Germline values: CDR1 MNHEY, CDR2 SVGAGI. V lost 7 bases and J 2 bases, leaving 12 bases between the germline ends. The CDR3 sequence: CASTDPGAGNTIYF. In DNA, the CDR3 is TGTGCCAGCACCGACCCGGGGGCTGGAAACACCATATATTTT.

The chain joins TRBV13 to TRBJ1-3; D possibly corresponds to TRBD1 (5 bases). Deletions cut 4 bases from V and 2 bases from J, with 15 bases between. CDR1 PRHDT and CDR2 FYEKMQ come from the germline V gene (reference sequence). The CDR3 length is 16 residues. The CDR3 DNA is TGTGCCAGCAGCTCCCCCTCCCGGGGGACTGGAAACACCATATATTTT. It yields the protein CASSSPSRGTGNTIYF.

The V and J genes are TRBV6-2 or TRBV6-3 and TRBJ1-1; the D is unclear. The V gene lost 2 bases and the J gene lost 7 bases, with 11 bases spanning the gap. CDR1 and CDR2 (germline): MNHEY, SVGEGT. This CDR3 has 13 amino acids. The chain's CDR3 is CASSYKEPIEAFF. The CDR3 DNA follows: TGTGCCAGCAGTTACAAGGAGCCTATTGAAGCTTTCTTT.

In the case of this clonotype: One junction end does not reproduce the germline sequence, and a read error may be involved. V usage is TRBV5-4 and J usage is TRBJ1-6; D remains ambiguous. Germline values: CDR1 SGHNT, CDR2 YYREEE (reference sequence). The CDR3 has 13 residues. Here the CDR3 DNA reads TGCGCCAGCAGCCAGGAGAATAATTCACCCCTCCACTTT. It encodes CASSQENNSPLHF.

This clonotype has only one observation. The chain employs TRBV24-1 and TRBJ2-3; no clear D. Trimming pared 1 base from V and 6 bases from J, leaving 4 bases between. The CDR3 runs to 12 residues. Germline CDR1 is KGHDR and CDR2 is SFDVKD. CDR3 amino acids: CATSDFWDTQYF. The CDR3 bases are TGTGCCACCAGTGATTTTTGGGATACGCAGTATTTT.

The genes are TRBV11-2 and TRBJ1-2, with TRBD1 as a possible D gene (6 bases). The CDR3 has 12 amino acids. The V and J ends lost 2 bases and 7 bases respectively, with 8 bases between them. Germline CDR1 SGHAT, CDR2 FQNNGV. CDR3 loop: CASSLTGLGYTF. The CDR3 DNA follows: TGTGCCAGCAGCTTAACAGGGCTTGGCTACACCTTC.

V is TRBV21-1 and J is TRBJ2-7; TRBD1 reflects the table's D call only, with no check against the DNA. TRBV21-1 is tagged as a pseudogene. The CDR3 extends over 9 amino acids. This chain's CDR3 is CASSPRGGV. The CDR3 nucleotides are TGTGCCAGCAGCCCCCGGGGGGGCGTC.

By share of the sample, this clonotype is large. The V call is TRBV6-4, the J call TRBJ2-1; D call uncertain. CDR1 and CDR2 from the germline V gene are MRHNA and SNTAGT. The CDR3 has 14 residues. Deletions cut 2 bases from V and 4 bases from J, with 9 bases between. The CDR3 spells CASSDNADYNEQFF. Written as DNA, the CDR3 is TGTGCCAGCAGTGACAACGCGGATTACAATGAGCAGTTCTTC.

Here the CDR3 reads CASIDLVGMTSTDTQYF. Here the CDR3 DNA reads TGCGCCAGCATCGACCTAGTGGGGATGACTAGCACAGATACGCAGTATTTT. J is TRBJ2-3 and V is TRBV10-2; no clear D gene. CDR1 is WSHSY and CDR2 is SAAADI in the germline V gene. The CDR3 sequence is 17 residues long. Trimming left V 7 bases short and J 0 bases short, with 20 bases between.

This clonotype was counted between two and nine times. The CDR3 bases are TGTGCCAGCAGCTTGGCCCCCCTGACAGGGTACCAAGAGACCCAGTACTTC. The encoded protein is CASSLAPLTGYQETQYF. This chain uses TRBV5-4 with TRBJ2-5; TRBD1 matches 7 bases. Per germline, CDR1 SGHNT and CDR2 YYREEE (reference sequence). This CDR3 spans 17 amino acids. The ends lost 0 bases at V and 0 bases at J; junction bases unmatched: 8.

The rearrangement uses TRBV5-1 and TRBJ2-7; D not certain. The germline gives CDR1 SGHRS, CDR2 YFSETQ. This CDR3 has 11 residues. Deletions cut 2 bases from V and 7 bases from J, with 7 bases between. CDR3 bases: TGCGCCAGCAGCTTCTCGGATGAGCAGTACTTC. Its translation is CASSFSDEQYF.